This T cell receptor (beta chain) derives from a study of T cell changes during pregnancy in multiple sclerosis. The CDR3 is made up of 20 amino acids. Losses at the gene ends were 3 bases for V and 0 bases for J; bases not matched to a gene: 9. Germline V gene data show CDR1 as MNHEY and CDR2 as SMNVEV (reference sequence). Some clones are missing from TCRdb's copy, which holds only in-frame ones; the method was immunoSEQ multiplex PCR. The data hold 90,000 to 100,000 clones, with roughly nine tenths observed a single time. The clonotype comes from a female donor with multiple sclerosis, enrolled in a pregnancy study. Material: peripheral blood, obtained in the first trimester of pregnancy. The chain combines TRBV27 with TRBJ2-1, with 15 bases aligning to TRBD2. CDR3 bases: TGTGCCAGCAGTTTCCGGACTAGCGGGAGGGTCACCGGCTCCTACAATGAGCAGTTCTTC. Amino acids: CASSFRTSGRVTGSYNEQFF.